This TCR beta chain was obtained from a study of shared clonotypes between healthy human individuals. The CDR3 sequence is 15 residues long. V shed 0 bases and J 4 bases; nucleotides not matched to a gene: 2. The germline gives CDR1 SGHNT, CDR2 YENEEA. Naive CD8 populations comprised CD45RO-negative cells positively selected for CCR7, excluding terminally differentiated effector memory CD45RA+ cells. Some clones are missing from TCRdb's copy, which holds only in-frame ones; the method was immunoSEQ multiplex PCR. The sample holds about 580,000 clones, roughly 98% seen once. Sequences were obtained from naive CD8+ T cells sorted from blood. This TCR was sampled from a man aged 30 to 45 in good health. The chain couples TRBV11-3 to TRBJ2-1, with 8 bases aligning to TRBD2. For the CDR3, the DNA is TGTGCCAGCAGCTTAGACAGCGGGGGATACAATGAGCAGTTCTTC. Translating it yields CASSLDSGGYNEQFF.